The T cell receptor beta chain described here comes from a study of early T cells in non-severe SARS-CoV-2 infection. Study-level background: Sequencing input comprised bulk RNA from unsorted whole blood; chain pairing was not available. Study results and caveats: Matching with VDJdb favored anti-spike CD8 responses (missing private and CD4 specificities).

From germline, CDR1 is SGDLS and CDR2 YYNGEE. The CDR3 loop spans 13 amino acids. Losses at the gene ends were 3 bases for V and 4 bases for J; bases not matched to a gene: 3. Researchers attached unique molecular identifiers to individual cDNA molecules. Each CDR3 protein is one row after TCRdb ran MiXCR on the 5' RACE reads. The profile shows 68,000 or so distinct CDR3 sequences, under 13% of them singletons. On this clonotype: Its antigen is unknown.

The chain links TRBV9 to TRBJ2-5, with 7 nucleotides matching TRBD2. Sequencing used whole blood. The source of this sequence is an adult who was a healthcare worker with PCR-confirmed SARS-CoV-2 infection or an uninfected control (not recorded which). The CDR3 loop reads CASSEGLLETQYF. The CDR3 nucleotides read TGTGCCAGCAGCGAGGGACTATTAGAGACCCAGTACTTC.